In this sample, the clone carrying this T cell receptor beta chain turned up once. Per the germline V gene, CDR1 is SGHDT and CDR2 is YYEEEE. The CDR3 runs to 14 residues. The data belong to a study of cytomegalovirus exposure and HLA in healthy donors. Both 60 Vbeta primers and 13 Jbeta primers went into the PCR. The data were produced by immunoSEQ multiplex PCR, yet TCRdb's version contains in-frame clones alone and is incomplete. Seen here are approximately 220,000 clones, approximately 70% observed once, and the top ten hold 1.5% to 2%. The sequencing input was PBMCs. The sequence was collected from a woman aged 25 to 39 in good health and CMV-seronegative. V usage is TRBV5-6 and J usage is TRBJ2-5; TRBD2 might be the D (6 bases). With the DNA end fitting TRBJ2-7 better, the J assignment may be wrong. CDR3: CASSLSISGYEQYF. DNA of the CDR3: TGTGCCAGCAGCTTGTCTATTAGCGGCTACGAGCAGTACTTC.